One sample yielded the 13 T cell receptor beta chains listed below, sequenced in a study of blood T cell repertoires in COVID-19. Assay: immunoSEQ multiplex PCR; the TCRdb copy retains only in-frame clones and omits some. The top ten hold 1.2% of the sample, which has some 250,000 clones, 91% seen once. Sample: PBMCs or T cells enriched from blood (not recorded which). The receptors come from a human donor in a cohort exposed to, infected with or recovered from COVID-19 (not recorded which). The donor label of this sample is uncertain.

The gene calls are TRBV9 and TRBJ1-2, with TRBD1 matching 9 bases. This CDR3 contains 14 residues. Germline trimming cut 6 bases from V and 2 bases from J; bases unmatched to any gene: 5. Germline V gives CDR1 SGDLS, CDR2 YYNGEE. CDR3 bases: TGTGCCAGCAACCCCGGGACAGGGAACTATGGCTACACCTTC. It specifies CASNPGTGNYGYTF.

This chain links TRBV20-1 with TRBJ2-3; D gene unclear. This CDR3 comprises 11 residues. V was shortened by 4 bases and J by 2 bases, with 4 bases between the two germline ends. The V gene's germline CDR1 is DFQATT and CDR2 SNEGSKA (reference sequence). The CDR3 reads CSATFTDTQYF. The CDR3 DNA reads TGCAGTGCTACCTTCACAGATACGCAGTATTTT.

The chain carries TRBV2 and TRBJ1-2, with 10 bases matching TRBD1. CDR3 size: 14 residues. Germline assignment: CDR1 SNHLY and CDR2 FYNNEI. J lost 3 bases, V lost 6 bases, and 4 bases had no gene match. The CDR3 is CASSGGQGDYGYTF. The CDR3 coding sequence is TGTGCCAGCAGCGGTGGACAGGGGGACTATGGCTACACCTTC.

V and J are TRBV19 and TRBJ2-1, with TRBD2 matching over 7 bases. Looked up from germline, CDR1 is LNHDA and CDR2 is SQIVND (reference sequence). There are 12 residues in the CDR3. Losses at the gene ends were 1 base for V and 10 bases for J; bases not matched to a gene: 1. Here the CDR3 DNA reads TGTGCCAGTAGTATAGGGGGAGGGGAGCAGTTCTTC. It is translated as CASSIGGGEQFF.

The chain carries TRBV11-2 and TRBJ1-1; D possibly corresponds to TRBD1 (5 bases). The germline gives CDR1 SGHAT, CDR2 FQNNGV. This CDR3 comprises 13 residues. Trimming stripped 5 bases from V and 6 bases from J, with 13 bases between. The CDR3 DNA reads as TGTGCCAGCAGCCGCCCAGGGATCCCTGAAGCTTTCTTT. Translated, it gives CASSRPGIPEAFF.

The rearrangement joins TRBV2 to TRBJ2-2; 7 nucleotides agree with TRBD2. V lost 4 bases and J lost 5; bases outside the gene matches: 4. CDR3 length: 14 amino acids. The germline CDR1 and CDR2 sequences are SNHLY and FYNNEI. The CDR3 DNA sequence: TGTGCCAGCAGTGGAGCGGGGCGGACCGGGGAGCTGTTTTTT. It specifies CASSGAGRTGELFF. Drawing the rest from reference TRBV2 and TRBJ2-2, the complete variable domain is EPEVTQTPSHQVTQMGQEVILRCVPISNHLYFYWYRQILGQKVEFLVSFYNNEISEKSEIFDDQFSVERPDGSNFTLKIRSTKLEDSAMYFCASSGAGRTGELFFGEGSRLTVL.

V and J are TRBV7-2 and TRBJ1-6; no clear D gene. This CDR3 spans 15 amino acids. Germline assignment: CDR1 SGHTA and CDR2 FQGNSA. V was trimmed by 1 base and J by 6 bases, leaving 10 bases between them. CDR3 nucleotides: TGTGCCAGCAGCTTAGGCACTACCTTTAATTCACCCCTCCACTTT. Amino acid sequence: CASSLGTTFNSPLHF.

The rearrangement links TRBV27 to TRBJ1-3, with TRBD1 matching 9 bases. Unmatched junction bases numbered 8, after V lost 5 bases and J lost 9 bases. This CDR3 is built from 14 residues. Germline CDR1 and CDR2: MNHEY and SMNVEV (reference sequence). Written as DNA, the CDR3 is TGTGCCAGCAGTCCGGGGACAGGGCCGAGCACCATATATTTT. Its protein is CASSPGTGPSTIYF.

The chain carries TRBV9 and TRBJ2-1; 10 bases are a match to TRBD2. Looked up from germline, CDR1 is SGDLS and CDR2 is YYNGEE. J was trimmed by 9 bases and V by 4 bases; bases with no gene match: 13. The CDR3 loop spans 16 amino acids. The CDR3 DNA reads TGTGCCAGCAGCCCCCTTATCAGCGGGGGGGCGGTTGAGCAGTTCTTC. Residues: CASSPLISGGAVEQFF.

The CDR3 loop is CASSVGEGRLANYEQYF. The CDR3 nucleotides are TGTGCCAGCAGCGTAGGGGAGGGTAGACTAGCAAACTACGAGCAGTACTTC. The rearrangement links TRBV9 to TRBJ2-7; the match to TRBD2 covers 7 bases. Germline CDR1 is SGDLS and CDR2 is YYNGEE. The CDR3 contains 17 residues. V trimming: 0 bases; J trimming: 3 bases; junction bases outside the gene matches: 12. The whole variable domain, filled in from reference TRBV9 and TRBJ2-7, reads DSGVTQTPKHLITATGQRVTLRCSPRSGDLSVYWYQQSLDQGLQFLIQYYNGEERAKGNILERFSAQQFPDLHSELNLSSLELGDSALYFCASSVGEGRLANYEQYFGPGTRLTVT.

The chain carries TRBV7-9 and TRBJ1-2, with D maybe TRBD1 (5 bases). Trimming took off 6 bases at V and 2 bases at J, with 13 bases between the two ends. Germline CDR1 reads SEHNR; CDR2 reads FQNEAQ (reference sequence). The CDR3 loop spans 14 amino acids. The CDR3 region has the DNA TGTGCCAGCAGTCACCCACAGGAGAACTATGGCTACACCTTC. It codes for CASSHPQENYGYTF.

This clone has only one observation. The V gene is TRBV18, the J gene TRBJ2-1; D unclear. This CDR3 has 12 residues. Between the trimmed V and J ends, which lost 3 bases and 7 bases, there was a span of 7 bases. Germline loops: CDR1 KGHSH, CDR2 LQKENI. CDR3 in amino acids: CASSPRRNEQFF. The CDR3 region has the DNA TGTGCCAGCTCACCCCGTCGGAATGAGCAGTTCTTC.

The chain has TRBV5-1 and TRBJ2-5, with 10 nucleotides matching TRBD2. Germline V gene lookup returns CDR1 SGHRS and CDR2 YFSETQ. J was trimmed by 4 bases and V by 6 bases; bases with no gene match: 9. There are 15 residues in the CDR3. CDR3 in DNA: TGCGCCAGCACTGCGAGCGGGGGGGCGGGAGAGACCCAGTACTTC. Its translation is CASTASGGAGETQYF.